The clone carrying this T cell receptor beta chain is a singleton in its sample. Its antigen remains unknown. Exposure to brentuximab vedotin varied, and each patient had relapsed following autologous stem cell transplantation. The data are from a study of PD-1 blockade in classical Hodgkin lymphoma. Notes on the study in general: Compared with baseline, CD4+ but not CD8+ TCR diversity had risen significantly by C4D1.

Assay: immunoSEQ multiplex PCR; the TCRdb copy retains only in-frame clones and omits some. The table has roughly 16,000 clones, around 80% seen once; the top ten hold about 4.5%. CDR3 length: 16 residues. The V end lost 7 bases, the J end lost 6 bases, and 22 bases lay between the germline ends. Per germline, CDR1 MDHEN and CDR2 SYDVKM. The sequences come from peripheral blood mononuclear cells (PBMCs), collected at baseline. This TCR derives from a human donor with classical Hodgkin lymphoma. J is TRBJ1-3 and V is TRBV28, with D uncertain. The CDR3 DNA is TGTGCCAGCACCACCCCCACGGGTCTACGGACAAACACCATATATTTT. As protein: CASTTPTGLRTNTIYF.